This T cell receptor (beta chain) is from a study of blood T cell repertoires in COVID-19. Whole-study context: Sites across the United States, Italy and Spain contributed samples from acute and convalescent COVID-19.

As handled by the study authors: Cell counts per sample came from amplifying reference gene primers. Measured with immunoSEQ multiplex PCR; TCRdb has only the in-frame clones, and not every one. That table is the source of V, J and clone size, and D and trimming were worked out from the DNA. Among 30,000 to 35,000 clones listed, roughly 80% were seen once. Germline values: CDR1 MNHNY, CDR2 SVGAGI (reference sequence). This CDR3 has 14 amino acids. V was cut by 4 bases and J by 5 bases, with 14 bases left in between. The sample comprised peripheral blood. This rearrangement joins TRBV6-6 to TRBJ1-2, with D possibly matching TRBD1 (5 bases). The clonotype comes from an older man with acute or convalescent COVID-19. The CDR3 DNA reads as TGTGCCAGCAGTTGGGGCAGGGTGGAGTATGGCTACACCTTC. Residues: CASSWGRVEYGYTF.